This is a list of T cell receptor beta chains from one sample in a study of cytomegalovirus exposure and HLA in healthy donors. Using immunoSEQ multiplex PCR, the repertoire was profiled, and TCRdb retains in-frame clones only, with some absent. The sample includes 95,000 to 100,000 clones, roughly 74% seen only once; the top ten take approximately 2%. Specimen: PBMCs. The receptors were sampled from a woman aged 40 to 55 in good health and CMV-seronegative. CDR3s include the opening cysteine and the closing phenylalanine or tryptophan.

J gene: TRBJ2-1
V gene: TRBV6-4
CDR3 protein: CASSTGTSRPNEQFF

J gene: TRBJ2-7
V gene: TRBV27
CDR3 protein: CASSYRVMDEQYF

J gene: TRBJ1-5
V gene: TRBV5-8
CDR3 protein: CASSSRQSTGAGLQPQHF

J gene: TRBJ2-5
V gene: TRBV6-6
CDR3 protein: CASSQVGPKETQYF

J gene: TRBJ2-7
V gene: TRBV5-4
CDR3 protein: CASSLAAGGAEQYF

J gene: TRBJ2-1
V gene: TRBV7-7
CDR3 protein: CASSSPWGYRTNEQFF

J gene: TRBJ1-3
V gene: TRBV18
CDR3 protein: CASSPRPGQGVGNTIYF

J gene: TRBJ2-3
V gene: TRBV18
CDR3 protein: CASSGVFTDTQYF

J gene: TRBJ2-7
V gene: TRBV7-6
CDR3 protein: CASSPSTRGGHEQYF

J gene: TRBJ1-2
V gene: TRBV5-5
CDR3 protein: CASTPGRDYGYTF

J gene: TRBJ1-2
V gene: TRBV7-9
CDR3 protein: CSSSLSSEFYGYTF

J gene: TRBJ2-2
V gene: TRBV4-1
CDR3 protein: CASSQGRQLAPTGELFF

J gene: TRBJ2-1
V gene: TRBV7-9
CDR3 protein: CASSLFAGDGSNEQFF

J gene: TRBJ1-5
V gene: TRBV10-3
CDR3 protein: CAISESRGGAGQPQHF

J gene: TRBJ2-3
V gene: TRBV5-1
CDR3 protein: CASSLTSGGTDTQYF

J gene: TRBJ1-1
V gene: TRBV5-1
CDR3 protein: CASSLSVSRMNTEAFF

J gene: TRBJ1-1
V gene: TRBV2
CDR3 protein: CASSLHRGVAEAFF

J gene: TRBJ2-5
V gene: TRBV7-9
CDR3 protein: CASSVQTGGGLETQYF

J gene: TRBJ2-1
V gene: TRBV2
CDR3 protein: CASRSYNEQFF

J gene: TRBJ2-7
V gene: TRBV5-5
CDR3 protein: CASSSDFLASGSYEQYF

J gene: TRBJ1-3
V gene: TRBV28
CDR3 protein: CASSPVTGPGNTIYF

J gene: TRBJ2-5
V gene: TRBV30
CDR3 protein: CAWSGLAGTSGETQYF

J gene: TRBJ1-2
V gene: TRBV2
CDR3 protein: CASREGAGGHIAFGYTF

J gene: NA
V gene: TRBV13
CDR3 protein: CASSLLGTQSSYEQYF

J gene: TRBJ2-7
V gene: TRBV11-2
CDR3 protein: CASSWQGAYYEQYF

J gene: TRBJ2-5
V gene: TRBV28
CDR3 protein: CASSRPLTGGGETQYF

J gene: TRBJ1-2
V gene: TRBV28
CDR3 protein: CASSFGGARIYTF

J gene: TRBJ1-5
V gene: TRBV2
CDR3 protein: CASSVVRASNQPQHF

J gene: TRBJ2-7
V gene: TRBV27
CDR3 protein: CASSPSGPTYEQYF

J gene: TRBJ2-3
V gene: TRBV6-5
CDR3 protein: CASRSGADTQYF

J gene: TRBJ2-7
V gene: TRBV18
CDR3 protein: CASSPDSRSYEQYF

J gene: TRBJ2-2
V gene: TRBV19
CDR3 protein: CASSKGVYTGELFF